These 31 T cell receptor beta chains came from one sample sequenced in a study of blood T cells in healthy people across ages. Alongside a J-beta primer mix, a sample-barcoded 5' primer served in a second PCR lasting roughly 6 to 11 cycles. In TCRdb, the 5' RACE reads were re-called with MiXCR into one record per CDR3 protein. The top ten clones hold over 2% of a sample with 1.5 million to 2 million distinct CDR3 sequences, 40% to 55% of them seen once. Sequenced: blood. These receptors all come from a woman aged 40 to 50 in good health.

This sequence joins TRBV12-3 or TRBV12-4 and TRBJ2-7; D remains unclear. Trimming removed 0 bases from V and 2 bases from J, with 11 bases in between. The CDR3 sequence is 15 residues long. The CDR3 spells CASSLAGAGAYEQYF. As DNA, the CDR3 is TGTGCCAGCAGTTTAGCCGGTGCCGGCGCCTACGAGCAGTACTTC.

J is TRBJ1-2 and V is TRBV7-9; 8 nucleotides align to TRBD1. V shed 5 bases, J shed 7 bases, and the junction held 9 bases outside the gene matches. Germline CDR1 reads SEHNR; CDR2 reads FQNEAQ (reference sequence). CDR3 length equals 14 residues. Here the CDR3 reads CASSTPGQEGGYTF. CDR3 in DNA: TGTGCCAGCAGCACCCCGGGACAGGAGGGTGGCTACACCTTC.

This clonotype showed up just a few times. V usage is TRBV15 and J usage is TRBJ2-1; no clear D gene. CDR1 is LNHNV and CDR2 is YYDKDF in the germline V gene (reference sequence). V was clipped by 0 bases and J by 8 bases, with 23 bases between them. CDR3 length: 18 residues. CDR3 DNA sequence: TGTGCCACCAGCAGAGAAGGTCAGGCCCACGTAATTGGCGATGAGCAGTTCTTC. Its protein is CATSREGQAHVIGDEQFF.

This clonotype has ten or more counts. A much bigger clone sits one base away, suggesting this may be a read error. This chain connects TRBV29-1 to TRBJ2-5, with 7 bases aligning to TRBD1. CDR3 length: 12 amino acids. The ends lost 6 bases at V and 11 bases at J; junction bases unmatched: 12. Germline loops: CDR1 SQVTM, CDR2 ANQGSEA. The CDR3: CSVVTGTGEQYF. As DNA, the CDR3 is TGCAGCGTCGTGACAGGGACCGGTGAGCAGTACTTC.

The chain uses TRBV6-5 and TRBJ2-2; 9 bases are a match to TRBD2. Germline CDR1 is MNHEY and CDR2 is SVGAGI. J gave up 6 bases and V 4 bases, and 6 bases lay outside the gene matches. The CDR3 loop spans 15 amino acids. The CDR3 here is CASSFGGGASGELFF. For the CDR3, the DNA is TGTGCCAGCAGTTTCGGCGGGGGGGCATCCGGGGAGCTGTTTTTT.

This chain connects TRBV3-1 to TRBJ2-3; D unclear. Deletions cut 1 base from V and 4 bases from J, with 12 bases between. Germline V gene lookup returns CDR1 LGHDT and CDR2 YNNKEL (reference sequence). The CDR3 spans 15 residues. CDR3 sequence (DNA): TGTGCCAGCAGCCAAGGGGTCACCGGGCCAGATACGCAGTATTTT. It translates to CASSQGVTGPDTQYF.

Notes on this clonotype: No conserved phenylalanine or tryptophan ends this CDR3, so it is likely a read error. The chain employs TRBV20-1 and TRBJ2-1, with 8 nucleotides matching TRBD2. Trimming cost V 5 bases and J 4 bases; bases outside gene matches: 7. In germline, CDR1 is DFQATT, CDR2 SNEGSKA (reference sequence). The CDR3 is 14 residues long. The CDR3: CSAPGVAGYNEQFL. The CDR3 DNA is TGCAGTGCTCCCGGGGTAGCGGGATACAATGAGCAGTTCCTC.

This clonotype was seen a handful of times. The gene calls are TRBV2 and TRBJ2-7; unclear D gene. The CDR3 has 11 amino acids. The V end was cut by 8 bases, the J end by 3 bases, with 8 bases between. Per the germline V gene, CDR1 is SNHLY and CDR2 is FYNNEI. This CDR3 is CASLRFYEQYF. CDR3 in DNA: TGTGCCAGCTTAAGGTTCTACGAGCAGTACTTC.

This clonotype was found a few times. This chain links TRBV20-1 with TRBJ2-3, with D unclear. The CDR3 has 14 amino acids. The germline V gene encodes CDR1 DFQATT and CDR2 SNEGSKA (reference sequence). V lost 3 bases to trimming and J lost 0 bases, with 10 bases between them. The CDR3 spells CSASVGPSTDTQYF. The CDR3, as DNA: TGCAGTGCTAGTGTAGGGCCAAGCACAGATACGCAGTATTTT.

This chain links TRBV4-1 with TRBJ2-1, with 7 positions matching TRBD2. With V trimmed by 0 bases and J by 0 bases, 8 bases remained unmatched. The germline CDR1 and CDR2 sequences are MGHRA and YSYEKL. This CDR3 region has 18 residues. The CDR3: CASSQEGGETSSYNEQFF. CDR3 in DNA: TGCGCCAGCAGCCAAGAGGGAGGGGAGACTAGCTCCTACAATGAGCAGTTCTTC.

This sequence joins TRBV3-1 and TRBJ2-5; D is unclear. The DNA end is a closer match to TRBJ2-7, so the J assignment may be wrong. CDR1 is LGHDT and CDR2 is YNNKEL in the germline V gene (reference sequence). This CDR3 contains 12 residues. The CDR3 region is CASSLRDTEQYF. The CDR3 DNA reads TGTGCCAGCAGCCTGAGAGATACCGAGCAGTACTTC.

The chain joins TRBV7-2 to TRBJ2-1, with 10 bases identical to TRBD2. V lost 5 bases and J lost 6; bases outside the gene matches: 7. The CDR3 runs to 15 residues. Per the germline V gene, CDR1 is SGHTA and CDR2 is FQGNSA. The CDR3 reads CASSPSGGTFNEQFF. The CDR3 DNA reads as TGTGCCAGCAGCCCTAGCGGGGGAACCTTCAATGAGCAGTTCTTC. Filled out from reference TRBV7-2 and TRBJ2-1, the complete variable domain reads GAGVSQSPSNKVTEKGKDVELRCDPISGHTALYWYRQSLGQGLEFLIYFQGNSAPDKSGLPSDRFSAERTGGSVSTLTIQRTQQEDSAVYLCASSPSGGTFNEQFFGPGTRLTVL.

The rearrangement links TRBV28 to TRBJ1-6; D is unresolved. V lost 3 bases and J 7 bases, leaving 13 bases between the germline ends. There are 15 residues in the CDR3. Germline CDR1 is MDHEN and CDR2 is SYDVKM. DNA for the CDR3: TGTGCCAGCAGTTTCCGGACGGCCGGGAATTCACCCCTCCACTTT. This sequence encodes CASSFRTAGNSPLHF. The full variable domain, completed using reference TRBV28 and TRBJ1-6, is DVKVTQSSRYLVKRTGEKVFLECVQDMDHENMFWYRQDPGLGLRLIYFSYDVKMKEKGDIPEGYSVSREKKERFSLILESASTNQTSMYLCASSFRTAGNSPLHFGNGTRLTVT.

This chain links TRBV5-8 with TRBJ2-5; TRBD2 matches at 10 bases. CDR3 length: 16 residues. J gave up 4 bases and V 1 base, and 7 bases lay outside the gene matches. The germline V gene encodes CDR1 SGHTS and CDR2 YDEGEE. Here the CDR3 reads CASSLFTSGVPETQYF. The CDR3 nucleotides read TGTGCCAGCAGCTTGTTCACTAGCGGGGTTCCAGAGACCCAGTACTTC.

The chain employs TRBV7-2 and TRBJ2-6; D is possibly TRBD2 (7 bases). The V gene lost 4 bases and the J gene lost 2 bases, with 9 bases spanning the gap. The CDR3 has 15 amino acids. Germline assignment: CDR1 SGHTA and CDR2 FQGNSA. CDR3 in DNA: TGTGCCAGCAGCTGGGGGGGCCCTGGGGCCAACGTCCTGACTTTC. This translates into CASSWGGPGANVLTF.

The genes are TRBV27 and TRBJ2-3; D unclear. The germline V gene encodes CDR1 MNHEY and CDR2 SMNVEV (reference sequence). The length of the CDR3 is 15 residues. The V gene lost 8 bases and the J gene lost 1 base, with 16 bases spanning the gap. The CDR3 nucleotides are TGTGCCAGCCTCTCGGGCTCCACGGGCACAGATACGCAGTATTTT. This sequence encodes CASLSGSTGTDTQYF.

There are a few counts of this clonotype. The genes are TRBV7-2 and TRBJ2-3, with D possibly TRBD1 on 6 matching bases. The CDR3 totals 16 residues. Germline lookup yields CDR1 SGHTA and CDR2 FQGNSA. V lost 5 bases and J 6 bases, leaving 21 bases between the germline ends. Written as DNA, the CDR3 is TGTGCCAGCAGCCCCCACAGGGCTAGATTTGCCGATACGCAGTATTTT. It translates to CASSPHRARFADTQYF.

The V call is TRBV12-3 or TRBV12-4, the J call TRBJ1-1; the D gene is possibly TRBD1 (6 bases). CDR3 length: 15 residues. The germline V and J ends were trimmed by 5 bases and 1 base, with 14 bases remaining between them. The DNA of the CDR3 is TGTGCCAGCAGTCCGGATACAGGGACGAACACTGAAGCTTTCTTT. As protein: CASSPDTGTNTEAFF.

In this sample, this clonotype turned up once. The chain couples TRBV24-1 to TRBJ2-3; 14 bases line up with TRBD2. CDR1 and CDR2 (germline): KGHDR, SFDVKD. Trimming took 3 bases from V and 1 from J; bases not matched to a gene: 8. The CDR3 has 19 amino acids. The CDR3 sequence is CATSDPGLAGGAGTDTQYF. CDR3 DNA: TGTGCCACCAGTGATCCCGGACTAGCGGGGGGAGCGGGCACAGATACGCAGTATTTT.

This clonotype was seen at least ten times. A much bigger clone sits one base away, suggesting this may be a read error. The V gene is TRBV5-6, the J gene TRBJ2-5, with 8 bases aligning to TRBD2. This CDR3 is built from 16 residues. In germline, CDR1 is SGHDT, CDR2 YYEEEE. V gave up 4 bases and J gave up 4 bases; unmatched junction bases: 12. The DNA for the CDR3 is TGTGCCAGCAGCCGCGGGGGGCGCTACCTAACAGAGACCCAGTACTTC. Its translation is CASSRGGRYLTETQYF.

This clonotype was found a few times. The chain links TRBV7-9 to TRBJ1-2; a weak D match, TRBD1 (6 bases). CDR1 is SEHNR, CDR2 FQNEAQ, per germline (reference sequence). This CDR3 spans 14 amino acids. The V end was cut by 1 base, the J end by 4 bases, with 10 bases between. CDR3 sequence (DNA): TGTGCCAGCAGCTTAGATCCAGGGGCCTATGGCTACACCTTC. This gives the protein CASSLDPGAYGYTF.

V gene TRBV5-1 combines with J gene TRBJ1-2, with 9 bases lining up with TRBD1. Germline V CDR1 and CDR2: SGHRS, YFSETQ. The trim removed 2 bases at V and 11 bases at J, leaving 10 bases unmatched. CDR3 size: 14 residues. The chain's CDR3 is CASSFSQGQGSYTF. CDR3 DNA sequence: TGCGCCAGCAGCTTTAGCCAGGGACAGGGCTCGTACACCTTC.

The chain has TRBV7-3 and TRBJ2-5; D is uncertain. The CDR3 has 13 amino acids. Germline V gene lookup returns CDR1 SGHTA and CDR2 FQGTGA. The V and J ends lost 5 bases and 5 bases respectively, with 12 bases between them. The CDR3: CASSLRSMETQYF. The CDR3 DNA is TGTGCCAGCAGCCTTAGATCTATGGAGACCCAGTACTTC.

This sequence joins TRBV10-3 and TRBJ2-4; 10 positions agree with TRBD1. J lost 4 bases, V lost 9 bases, and 15 bases had no gene match. The CDR3 is 17 residues long. From germline, CDR1 is ENHRY and CDR2 SYGVKD. The CDR3 region has the DNA TGTGCCATGCCGGGACAGGGGCCCCCCAACCTAAAAAACATTCAGTACTTC. It codes for CAMPGQGPPNLKNIQYF.

The chain recombines TRBV12-3 or TRBV12-4 with TRBJ2-7; 11 bases are shared with TRBD1. The CDR3 has 14 amino acids. J lost 5 bases, V lost 6 bases, and 6 bases had no gene match. CDR3 amino acids: CASSEPGQGDEQYF. The CDR3 DNA reads TGTGCCAGCAGCGAACCGGGACAGGGGGACGAGCAGTACTTC.

This clonotype was detected once. The V and J genes are TRBV29-1 and TRBJ1-2, with TRBD1 as a possible D gene (5 bases). V was pared by 5 bases and J by 0 bases, with 10 bases between. In germline, CDR1 is SQVTM, CDR2 ANQGSEA. This CDR3 comprises 13 residues. The CDR3 DNA sequence: TGCAGCGTTTCCCCCAGGGCTAACTATGGCTACACCTTC. It is translated as CSVSPRANYGYTF.

This sequence joins TRBV7-2 and TRBJ1-1; 12 bases map to TRBD1. From germline, CDR1 is SGHTA and CDR2 FQGNSA. V lost 4 bases, J lost 5 bases, and 8 bases stayed unmatched. The CDR3 is 16 residues long. The CDR3 sequence is CASSSGTGGAWTEAFF. CDR3 DNA sequence: TGTGCCAGCAGCTCCGGGACAGGGGGCGCGTGGACTGAAGCTTTCTTT.

This clonotype is a singleton in its sample. J is TRBJ1-2 and V is TRBV2, with no clear D. The CDR3 extends over 14 amino acids. V gave up 6 bases and J gave up 4 bases, with 15 bases separating them. Germline V gene sequence: CDR1 SNHLY, CDR2 FYNNEI. Written as DNA, the CDR3 is TGTGCCAGCAGCACCCTTGGTGAATCCTATGGCTACACCTTC. This sequence encodes CASSTLGESYGYTF.

Only one count was recorded for this clonotype. The chain recombines TRBV5-1 with TRBJ2-5; D call uncertain. The DNA end is more similar to TRBJ2-7, so the J call may be wrong. The V gene's germline CDR1 is SGHRS and CDR2 YFSETQ. The CDR3 is 15 amino acids. CDR3 nucleotides: TGCGCCAGCAATCGAGGTTGGAGTCTTTCGCACGAGCAGTACTTC. It encodes CASNRGWSLSHEQYF.

About this clonotype: Being one base from a much bigger clone, this may be a read error. The chain employs TRBV5-6 and TRBJ2-1; 8 positions match TRBD1. The CDR3 totals 13 residues. Looked up from germline, CDR1 is SGHDT and CDR2 is YYEEEE. V shed 4 bases, J shed 13 bases, and the junction held 10 bases outside the gene matches. This chain's CDR3 is CASSGQGWETQFF. CDR3 coding DNA: TGTGCCAGCAGCGGACAGGGATGGGAGACCCAGTTCTTC. The whole variable domain, filled in from reference TRBV5-6 and TRBJ2-1, reads DAGVTQSPTHLIKTRGQQVTLRCSPKSGHDTVSWYQQALGQGPQFIFQYYEEEERQRGNFPDRFSGHQFPNYSSELNVNALLLGDSALYLCASSGQGWETQFFGPGTRLTVL.

This clonotype was seen a single time. The chain uses TRBV24-1 and TRBJ2-1; tentatively, D is TRBD1 or TRBD2 (6 bases each). The V and J ends lost 7 bases and 0 bases respectively, with 18 bases between them. This CDR3 has 17 residues. Germline V CDR1 and CDR2: KGHDR, SFDVKD. CDR3 coding DNA: TGTGCCACCAGCTGGGGGGCAGGGGCCCGCTCCTACAATGAGCAGTTCTTC. It is translated as CATSWGAGARSYNEQFF.